The T cell receptor (beta chain) described here comes from a study of blood T cell repertoires in COVID-19. In the study overall: Samples representing acute and convalescent COVID-19 were sourced from the United States, Italy and Spain. Sources were T cells, B-cell-depleted T cells, or PBMCs; the material itself was cDNA or gDNA.

This clone occurred once. Deletions cut 4 bases from V and 1 base from J, with 18 bases between. This CDR3 is built from 16 residues. CDR1 is SGHNT and CDR2 is YYREEE in the germline V gene (reference sequence). Original processing notes: Amplification of reference gene primers was used by the study to estimate nucleated cell counts. The table came from immunoSEQ multiplex PCR; TCRdb's copy has only in-frame clones and leaves some out. V, J and clone size derive from that table, while D and trimming were established from the DNA sequence. This sample has approximately 150,000 clones; around nine tenths occur once, and the top ten carry 5% to 6%.

Sequenced input: peripheral blood. This TCR came from a human donor in a cohort sampled during active COVID-19. The J gene is TRBJ2-7, the V gene TRBV5-4; maybe TRBD1 (7 bases). CDR3 sequence: CASSPRRQGGSYEQYF. As DNA, the CDR3 is TGTGCCAGCAGCCCCAGGAGACAGGGAGGATCCTACGAGCAGTACTTC. The full variable domain, rest sourced from reference TRBV5-4 and TRBJ2-7, is ETGVTQSPTHLIKTRGQQVTLRCSSQSGHNTVSWYQQALGQGPQFIFQYYREEENGRGNFPPRFSGLQFPNYSSELNVNALELDDSALYLCASSPRRQGGSYEQYFGPGTRLTVT.